The source of this T cell receptor beta chain is a study of T cell responses to AZD1222 COVID-19 vaccine. This table comes from immunoSEQ multiplex PCR, and its TCRdb copy is limited to in-frame clones, with some not included. The sample has 160,000 or so clones, around 87% seen once. Unmatched junction bases numbered 7, after V lost 6 bases and J lost 0 bases. Germline CDR1 is KGHSH and CDR2 is LQKENI. This CDR3 region has 15 residues. The clonotype comes from an adult who received the AZD1222 COVID-19 vaccine. The sample here was peripheral blood, taken 28 days after the second AZD1222 dose. This chain links TRBV18 with TRBJ1-1, with TRBD1 matching 7 bases. The CDR3 sequence is CASSLLGQVNTEAFF. CDR3 coding DNA: TGTGCCAGCTCTCTCCTAGGACAGGTGAACACTGAAGCTTTCTTT.